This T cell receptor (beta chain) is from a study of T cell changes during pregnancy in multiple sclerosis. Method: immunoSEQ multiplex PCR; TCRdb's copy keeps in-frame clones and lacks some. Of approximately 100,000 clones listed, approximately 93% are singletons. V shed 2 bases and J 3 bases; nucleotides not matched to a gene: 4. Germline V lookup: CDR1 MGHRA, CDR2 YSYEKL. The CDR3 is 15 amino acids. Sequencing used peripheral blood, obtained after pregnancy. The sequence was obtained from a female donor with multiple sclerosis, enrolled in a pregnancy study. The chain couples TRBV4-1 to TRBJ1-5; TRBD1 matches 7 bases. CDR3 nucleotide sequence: TGCGCCAGCAGCCAACCTACAGGGGACAATCAGCCCCAGCATTTT. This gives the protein CASSQPTGDNQPQHF.